One sample yielded the 20 T cell receptor beta chains listed below, sequenced in a study of CD8+ T cells in alopecia areata. Treatment of the sample: oral pan-JAK inhibitor, 5-10 mg twice daily. Extraction of RNA preceded its reverse transcription into cDNA, which served as the sequencing template. Repertoires were generated with immunoSEQ multiplex PCR, while TCRdb's copy carries only in-frame clones and drops some. The sample lists roughly 220,000 clones; roughly two fifths were seen once. Sequences were derived from CD4+ T cells sorted from blood, sampled at approximately week 30, from a patient treated with tofacitinib. These receptor sequences come from a human donor with alopecia areata.

In this sample, this clone turned up a few times. V is TRBV7-9 and J is TRBJ2-3, with 10 bases fitting TRBD2. This CDR3 region has 16 residues. CDR1 and CDR2 from the germline V gene are SEHNR and FQNEAQ (reference sequence). V shed 5 bases and J 0 bases; nucleotides not matched to a gene: 5. Here the CDR3 DNA reads TGTGCCAGCAGCCCAGGACTAGCGGCTAGCACAGATACGCAGTATTTT. Encoded protein: CASSPGLAASTDTQYF.

The chain employs TRBV6-5 and TRBJ2-1, with D hard to call. CDR1 and CDR2 (germline): MNHEY, SVGAGI. There are 14 residues in the CDR3. Trimming pared 0 bases from V and 6 bases from J, leaving 9 bases between. The CDR3 here is CASSYSSWFNEQFF. The CDR3 nucleotides are TGTGCCAGCAGTTACTCGTCTTGGTTCAATGAGCAGTTCTTC.

The chain carries TRBV5-6 and TRBJ2-7; no reliable D call. V dropped 0 bases and J dropped 3 bases, with 7 bases sitting between them. This CDR3 comprises 13 residues. CDR1 SGHDT and CDR2 YYEEEE come from the germline V gene. CDR3 loop: CASSLVTGYEQYF. The CDR3 region has the DNA TGTGCCAGCAGCTTGGTTACGGGCTACGAGCAGTACTTC. The full variable domain, rest sourced from reference TRBV5-6 and TRBJ2-7, is DAGVTQSPTHLIKTRGQQVTLRCSPKSGHDTVSWYQQALGQGPQFIFQYYEEEERQRGNFPDRFSGHQFPNYSSELNVNALLLGDSALYLCASSLVTGYEQYFGPGTRLTVT.

The genes are TRBV28 and TRBJ1-1; 9 bases fit TRBD1. Trimming at V came to 5 bases and at J to 4 bases, leaving 8 bases not matched to a gene. The CDR3 contains 15 residues. Per the germline V gene, CDR1 is MDHEN and CDR2 is SYDVKM. The CDR3 bases are TGTGCCAGCAGTATCCAGACAGGGGGAATCACTGAAGCTTTCTTT. Protein product: CASSIQTGGITEAFF.

V gene TRBV30 combines with J gene TRBJ2-2; 10 bases agree with TRBD2. Unmatched junction bases numbered 5, after V lost 6 bases and J lost 4 bases. Germline assignment: CDR1 GTSNPN and CDR2 SVGIG (reference sequence). The CDR3 consists of 14 residues. DNA of the CDR3: TGTGCCTGCCAAAGGACTAGCGGCACCGGGGAGCTGTTTTTT. Protein: CACQRTSGTGELFF.

This clone was counted only a few times. J is TRBJ1-3 and V is TRBV4-2; 7 bases match TRBD1. Looked up from germline, CDR1 is LGHNA and CDR2 is YNFKEQ. This CDR3 comprises 16 residues. J was trimmed by 2 bases and V by 3 bases; bases with no gene match: 7. Here the CDR3 reads CASSHEDQGAGNTIYF. The DNA for the CDR3 is TGTGCCAGCAGCCATGAAGACCAGGGGGCTGGAAACACCATATATTTT.

The chain recombines TRBV2 with TRBJ1-6; D not resolved. This CDR3 contains 15 residues. Trimming removed 8 bases at V and 0 bases at J, with 11 bases between. Germline loops: CDR1 SNHLY, CDR2 FYNNEI. CDR3 bases: TGTGCCAGCGCCGCGTATGGCTCCTATAATTCACCCCTCCACTTT. Translation gives CASAAYGSYNSPLHF.

This chain links TRBV5-1 with TRBJ2-2; tentative D call: TRBD2 (5 bases). CDR1 is SGHRS, CDR2 YFSETQ, per germline. The germline V and J ends were trimmed by 0 bases and 6 bases, with 15 bases remaining between them. This CDR3 contains 16 residues. The CDR3: CASSLEASRLAGELFF. The CDR3 DNA reads as TGCGCCAGCAGCTTGGAAGCTAGCCGCTTAGCCGGGGAGCTGTTTTTT.

This clone was seen many times. V and J are TRBV10-3 and TRBJ2-3; D gene unclear. Trimming removed 4 bases from V and 0 bases from J, with 5 bases in between. This CDR3 is 13 amino acids long. CDR1 and CDR2 (germline): ENHRY, SYGVKD. Here the CDR3 DNA reads TGTGCCATCAGTGGGCGGAGCACAGATACGCAGTATTTT. Its translation: CAISGRSTDTQYF.

The chain employs TRBV6-5 and TRBJ1-6; D possibly corresponds to TRBD1 (5 bases). CDR3 length equals 15 residues. V gave up 2 bases and J gave up 6 bases, with 11 bases separating them. Per germline, CDR1 MNHEY and CDR2 SVGAGI. The CDR3 DNA is TGTGCCAGCAGTTACGAGACAGCTATTAATTCACCCCTCCACTTT. Translation gives CASSYETAINSPLHF.

The rearrangement links TRBV4-1 to TRBJ1-2, with D perhaps TRBD1 (5 bases). Germline CDR1 MGHRA, CDR2 YSYEKL. The CDR3 spans 16 residues. Trimming pared 0 bases from V and 4 bases from J, leaving 15 bases between. As DNA, the CDR3 is TGCGCCAGCAGCCAAGATTCAGCACAGGACACCTATGGCTACACCTTC. The encoded protein is CASSQDSAQDTYGYTF.

This sequence joins TRBV25-1 and TRBJ1-2; D remains ambiguous. The CDR3 runs to 13 residues. The ends were cut back, 8 bases at V and 4 bases at J, with 14 bases in the middle. Germline CDR1 and CDR2: MGHDK and SYGVNS. The CDR3 is CASQKPGFYGYTF. The CDR3 bases are TGTGCCAGCCAGAAACCGGGTTTCTATGGCTACACCTTC.

The chain carries TRBV29-1 and TRBJ1-1; 7 nucleotides match TRBD1. V gave up 6 bases and J gave up 7 bases; unmatched junction bases: 11. The length of the CDR3 is 13 residues. Germline V gene data show CDR1 as SQVTM and CDR2 as ANQGSEA. CDR3 coding DNA: TGCAGCGTCGGGGTTCTAGGGACAGATGAAGCTTTCTTT. This codes for CSVGVLGTDEAFF.

This clone was seen more than once but under ten times. The rearrangement links TRBV18 to TRBJ1-4; 7 nucleotides line up with TRBD1. The CDR3 covers 15 residues. J was trimmed by 7 bases and V by 6 bases; bases with no gene match: 11. The germline gives CDR1 KGHSH, CDR2 LQKENI. The CDR3 coding sequence is TGTGCCAGCTCCCCGACCGGGACAGTCTCTGAAAAACTGTTTTTT. Its translation: CASSPTGTVSEKLFF.

The chain has TRBV9 and TRBJ2-3; D remains unclear. This CDR3 spans 15 amino acids. Trimming removed 1 base at V and 2 bases at J, with 11 bases between. CDR1 and CDR2 from the germline V gene are SGDLS and YYNGEE. The CDR3 nucleotides are TGTGCCAGCAGCGTAAACGTAGACCCCACAGATACGCAGTATTTT. Residues: CASSVNVDPTDTQYF.

The CDR3 coding sequence is TGTGCCAGCAGTAGACGAGGGGCCTTCATGTCGAATAATTCACCCCTCCACTTT. It is translated as CASSRRGAFMSNNSPLHF. V is TRBV2 and J is TRBJ1-6; weak D call: TRBD1 (5 bases). Per germline, CDR1 SNHLY and CDR2 FYNNEI. V was cut by 5 bases and J by 5 bases, with 22 bases left in between. The CDR3 contains 18 residues.

The V gene is TRBV5-1, the J gene TRBJ2-7, with TRBD2 matching 7 bases. Trimming took 0 bases from V and 1 from J; bases not matched to a gene: 4. The germline V gene encodes CDR1 SGHRS and CDR2 YFSETQ. CDR3 length equals 15 residues. The CDR3 loop is CASSLASGVSYEQYF. CDR3 in DNA: TGCGCCAGCAGCTTGGCCAGCGGGGTTTCCTACGAGCAGTACTTC.

The chain uses TRBV29-1 and TRBJ2-2; TRBD1 aligns across 10 bases. The CDR3 contains 12 residues. With 7 bases clipped from V and 7 bases from J, the junction kept 3 bases outside the gene matches. Per the germline V gene, CDR1 is SQVTM and CDR2 is ANQGSEA. DNA for the CDR3: TGCAGCGCCGACAGGGGGCACGGGGAGCTGTTTTTT. It yields the protein CSADRGHGELFF.

The chain has TRBV4-2 and TRBJ1-2, with 7 bases that match TRBD1. Looked up from germline, CDR1 is LGHNA and CDR2 is YNFKEQ. Trimming took 0 bases from V and 2 from J; bases not matched to a gene: 6. CDR3 length: 16 amino acids. The CDR3: CASSQDFQGVNYGYTF. CDR3 nucleotides: TGTGCCAGCAGCCAAGATTTCCAGGGGGTCAACTATGGCTACACCTTC.

There are a few counts of this clone. The CDR3 protein is CASSQSSDTQYF. The DNA of the CDR3 is TGCGCCAGCAGTCAATCTTCGGATACGCAGTATTTT. The rearrangement joins TRBV23-1 to TRBJ2-3; D not resolved. TRBV23-1 is recorded as an ORF, its role being uncertain. V gave up 0 bases and J gave up 6 bases, with 4 bases separating them. The CDR3 covers 12 residues.